This T cell receptor (beta chain) is from a study of blood T cell repertoires in COVID-19. Here immunoSEQ multiplex PCR was the method, and the copy in TCRdb shows in-frame clones only, minus some. The table shows some 250,000 clones, with 88% occurring only once. Trimming cost V 5 bases and J 1 base; bases outside gene matches: 1. This CDR3 contains 13 residues. Germline V gene data show CDR1 as MNHEY and CDR2 as SVGAGI. This clonotype originated in a woman in her 40s who had recovered from COVID-19. The rearrangement uses TRBV6-5 and TRBJ1-1; 7 bases line up with TRBD1. The sample taken for sequencing was peripheral blood. The CDR3: CASSNRGNTEAFF. DNA of the CDR3: TGTGCCAGCAGTAACAGGGGGAACACTGAAGCTTTCTTT.